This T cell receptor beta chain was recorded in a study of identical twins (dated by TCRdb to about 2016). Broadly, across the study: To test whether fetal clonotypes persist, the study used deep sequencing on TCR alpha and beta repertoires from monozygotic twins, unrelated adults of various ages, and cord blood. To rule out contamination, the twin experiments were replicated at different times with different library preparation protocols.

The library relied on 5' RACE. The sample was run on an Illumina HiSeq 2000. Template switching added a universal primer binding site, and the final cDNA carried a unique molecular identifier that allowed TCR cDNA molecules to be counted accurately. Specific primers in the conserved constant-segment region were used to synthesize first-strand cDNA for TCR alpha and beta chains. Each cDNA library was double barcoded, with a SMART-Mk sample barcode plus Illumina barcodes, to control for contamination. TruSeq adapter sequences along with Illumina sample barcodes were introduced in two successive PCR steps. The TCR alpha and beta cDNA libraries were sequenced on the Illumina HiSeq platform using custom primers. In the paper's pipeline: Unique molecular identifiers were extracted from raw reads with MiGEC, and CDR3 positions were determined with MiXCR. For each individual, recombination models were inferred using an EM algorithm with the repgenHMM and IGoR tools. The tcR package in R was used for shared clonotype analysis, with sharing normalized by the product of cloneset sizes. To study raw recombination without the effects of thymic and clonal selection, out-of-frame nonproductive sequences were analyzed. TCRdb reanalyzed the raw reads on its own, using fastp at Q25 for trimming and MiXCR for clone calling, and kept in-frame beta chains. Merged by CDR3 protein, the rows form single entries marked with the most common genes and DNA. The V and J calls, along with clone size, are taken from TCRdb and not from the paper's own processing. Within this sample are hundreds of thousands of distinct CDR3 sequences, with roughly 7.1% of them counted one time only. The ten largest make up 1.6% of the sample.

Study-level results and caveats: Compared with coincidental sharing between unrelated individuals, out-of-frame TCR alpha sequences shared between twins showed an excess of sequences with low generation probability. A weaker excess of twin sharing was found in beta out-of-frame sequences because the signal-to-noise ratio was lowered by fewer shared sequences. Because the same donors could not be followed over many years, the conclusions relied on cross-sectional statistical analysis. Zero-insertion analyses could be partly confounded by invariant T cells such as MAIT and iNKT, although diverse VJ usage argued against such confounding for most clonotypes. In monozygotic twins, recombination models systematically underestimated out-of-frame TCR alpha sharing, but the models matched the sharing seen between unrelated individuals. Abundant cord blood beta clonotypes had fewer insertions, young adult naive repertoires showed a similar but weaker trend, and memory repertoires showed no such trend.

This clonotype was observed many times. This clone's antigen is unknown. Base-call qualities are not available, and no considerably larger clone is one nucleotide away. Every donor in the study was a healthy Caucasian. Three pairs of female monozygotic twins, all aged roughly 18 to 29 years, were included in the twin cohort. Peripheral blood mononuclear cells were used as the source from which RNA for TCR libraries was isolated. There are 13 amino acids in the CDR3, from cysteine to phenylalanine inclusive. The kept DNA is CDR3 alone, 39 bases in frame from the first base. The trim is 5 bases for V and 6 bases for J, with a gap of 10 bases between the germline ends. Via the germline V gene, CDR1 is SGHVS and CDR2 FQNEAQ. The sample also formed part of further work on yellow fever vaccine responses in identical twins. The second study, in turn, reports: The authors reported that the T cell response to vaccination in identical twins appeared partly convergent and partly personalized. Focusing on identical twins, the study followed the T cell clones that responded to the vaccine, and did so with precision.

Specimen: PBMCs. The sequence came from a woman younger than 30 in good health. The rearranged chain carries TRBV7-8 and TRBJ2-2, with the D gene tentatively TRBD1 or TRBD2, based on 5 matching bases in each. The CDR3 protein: CASSPTGPGELFF. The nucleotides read TGTGCCAGCAGCCCGACGGGACCCGGGGAGCTGTTTTTT.